The clone carrying this T cell receptor beta chain was picked up a small number of times. This entry comes from a study of T cell repertoires in cytomegalovirus infection. Study-level information: CMV infection plus the matching HLA type was flagged by public TCR beta signatures.

Germline V gene lookup returns CDR1 SEHNR and CDR2 FQNEAQ (reference sequence). The V and J ends lost 1 base and 5 bases respectively, with 11 bases between them. This CDR3 has 14 amino acids. Using its own MiXCR run on the reads, TCRdb lists one record per CDR3 protein. The sample contains 160,000 or so distinct CDR3 sequences, 17% of which appear only once. The chain links TRBV7-9 to TRBJ1-2; D is possibly TRBD1 (5 bases). This clonotype was sampled from a human donor in good health (CMV status not recorded). Some clones in this sample may be carry-over from other donors' samples. What was sequenced was CD8+ T cells from PBMCs. The CDR3 DNA reads TGTGCCAGCAGCTTAGGTACAGGCTTGTATGGCTACACCTTC. Protein product: CASSLGTGLYGYTF.